One and the same sample provided the 6 T cell receptor beta chains below, sequenced in a study of identical twins. TCRdb re-analysed the 5' RACE reads in MiXCR, keeping a single row per CDR3 protein. The sample shows about 220,000 distinct CDR3 sequences, 7.5% of them seen only once. The sample also formed part of further work on yellow fever vaccine responses in identical twins.

The sequencing sample was made of CD8+ T cells sorted from blood. Receptors originate from a woman aged 18 to 35 in good health.

This clonotype was detected many times. CDR3 nucleotides: TGTGCCAGCACCGACCCCCAGCGGGGGGGAAGAGAGCAGTTCTTC. It specifies CASTDPQRGGREQFF. The rearrangement joins TRBV9 to TRBJ2-1, with 10 nucleotides matching TRBD2. CDR1 and CDR2 (germline): SGDLS, YYNGEE. The ends lost 6 bases at V and 10 bases at J; junction bases unmatched: 13. The length of the CDR3 is 15 residues.

Turning to this clonotype: This could be a read error, since a much larger clone is one nucleotide away. Here the CDR3 omits its conserved ending phenylalanine or tryptophan, so a read error is the likely source. The J gene is TRBJ2-1, the V gene TRBV7-8; D could derive from TRBD1 or TRBD2 (5 bases each). The germline CDR1 and CDR2 sequences are SGHVS and FQNEAQ. This CDR3 region has 15 residues. The germline V and J ends were trimmed by 4 bases and 10 bases, with 20 bases remaining between them. In DNA, the CDR3 is TGTGCCAGCAGCTCGTTGGGACGGACGGTTGGCGAGCAGTTCTTA. It specifies CASSSLGRTVGEQFL.

The V gene is TRBV6-1, the J gene TRBJ2-7, with 14 bases that match TRBD2. There are 16 residues in the CDR3. With V trimmed by 5 bases and J by 6 bases, 9 bases remained unmatched. Germline V gene data show CDR1 as MNHNS and CDR2 as SASEGT. CDR3 in DNA: TGTGCCAGCAGTCCCGGGACTAGCGGGAGAGGAAGCGAGCAGTACTTC. Translated, it gives CASSPGTSGRGSEQYF.

This clonotype was seen only a few times. CDR3 nucleotides: TGTGCCAGCACCCTCGGTGGGTCAGCGAGTGAGCAGTTCTTC. This sequence encodes CASTLGGSASEQFF. The chain has TRBV12-3 or TRBV12-4 and TRBJ2-1, with D hard to call. Trimming removed 7 bases from V and 9 bases from J, with 19 bases in between. This CDR3 has 14 amino acids.

There are many counts of this clonotype. The chain carries TRBV7-9 and TRBJ2-3, with TRBD1 as a possible D gene (6 bases). There are 15 residues in the CDR3. Germline loops: CDR1 SEHNR, CDR2 FQNEAQ (reference sequence). V gave up 0 bases and J gave up 0 bases, with 7 bases separating them. Here the CDR3 reads CASSLAQGSTDTQYF. CDR3 DNA sequence: TGTGCCAGCAGCTTAGCGCAGGGGAGCACAGATACGCAGTATTTT.

The rearrangement links TRBV28 to TRBJ1-6; TRBD1 matches at 7 bases. After removal of 5 bases from V and 7 bases from J, the junction contained 8 bases not matched to a gene. This CDR3 comprises 15 residues. Germline CDR1 and CDR2: MDHEN and SYDVKM. The CDR3 protein is CASSIRQGTNSPLHF. In DNA, the CDR3 is TGTGCCAGCAGTATCCGACAGGGTACGAATTCACCCCTCCACTTT.